Detailed here is one T cell receptor (beta chain). What it binds is not known. These data come from a study of vaccination and CD4 T cells after COVID-19. Study-level findings and limits: Median approximately 84% of reactive clones detected in convalescent patients emerged only post-vaccination.

Treatment noted: 10-day PBMC culture with coronavirus spike peptide pools or control peptides (ViraFEST assay). The assay that was used to sequence DNA from cultured CD4+ T cells was the Oncomine TCR Beta short-read assay. TCRdb reanalysed the PCR reads using MiXCR and keeps one entry per CDR3 protein. The data contain some 20,000 distinct CDR3 sequences, 60% of them seen just once; the ten biggest clones take up about 9.8%. The germline CDR1 and CDR2 sequences are SGHNT and YYREEE (reference sequence). This CDR3 has 16 amino acids. V lost 2 bases to trimming and J lost 9 bases; unmatched junction nucleotides: 6.

The material sequenced was CD4+ T cells from blood, cultured in vitro, taken after SARS-CoV-2 vaccination. The gene calls are TRBV5-4 and TRBJ2-1; 15 bases align to TRBD2. This receptor was taken from a human donor who had recovered from COVID-19. The CDR3 spells CASSFPGLAGGSEQFF. The CDR3, as DNA: TGTGCCAGCAGCTTCCCAGGACTAGCGGGGGGGAGTGAGCAGTTCTTC.